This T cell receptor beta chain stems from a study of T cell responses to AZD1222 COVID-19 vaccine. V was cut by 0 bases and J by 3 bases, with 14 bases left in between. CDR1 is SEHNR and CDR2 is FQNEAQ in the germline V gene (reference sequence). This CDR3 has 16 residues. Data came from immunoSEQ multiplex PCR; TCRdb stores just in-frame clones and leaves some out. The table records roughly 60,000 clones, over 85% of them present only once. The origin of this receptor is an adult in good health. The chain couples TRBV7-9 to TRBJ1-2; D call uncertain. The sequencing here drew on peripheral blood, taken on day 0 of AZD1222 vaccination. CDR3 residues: CASSLAVEENDYGYTF. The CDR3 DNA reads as TGTGCCAGCAGCTTAGCGGTAGAAGAGAACGACTATGGCTACACCTTC.